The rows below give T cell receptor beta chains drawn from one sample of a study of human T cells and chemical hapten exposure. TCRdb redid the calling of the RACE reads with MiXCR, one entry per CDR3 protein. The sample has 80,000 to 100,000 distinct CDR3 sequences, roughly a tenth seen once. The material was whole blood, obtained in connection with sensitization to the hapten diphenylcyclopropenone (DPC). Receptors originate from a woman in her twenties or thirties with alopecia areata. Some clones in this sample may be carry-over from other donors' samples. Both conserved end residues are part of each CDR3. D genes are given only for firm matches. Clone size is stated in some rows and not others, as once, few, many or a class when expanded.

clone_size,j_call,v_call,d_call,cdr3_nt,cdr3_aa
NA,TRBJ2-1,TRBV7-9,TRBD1,TGTGCCAGCAGCTCCCGCTCCGGGACAGGGAGGAATGAGCAGTTCTTC,CASSSRSGTGRNEQFF
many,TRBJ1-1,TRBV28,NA,TGTGCCAGCAGAGTGGGGGACGGACCTGAAGCTTTCTTT,CASRVGDGPEAFF
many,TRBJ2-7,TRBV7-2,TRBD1,TGTGCCAGCAGCTTAGCGCAGGGGGTCGCGTACGAGCAGTACTTC,CASSLAQGVAYEQYF
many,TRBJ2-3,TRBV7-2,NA,TGTGCCAGCAGCTTAGTCACAGGGTTAGATACGCAGTATTTT,CASSLVTGLDTQYF
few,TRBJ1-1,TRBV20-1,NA,TGCAGTGCTAGAATTGCGCAGGGCCCGAACACTGAAGCTTTCTTT,CSARIAQGPNTEAFF
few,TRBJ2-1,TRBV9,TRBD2,TGTGCCAGCAGCGTAGCAGCGGGGGGCTACAATGAGCAGTTCTTC,CASSVAAGGYNEQFF
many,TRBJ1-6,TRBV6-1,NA,TGTGCTAGCAGTGAACAGGCGACTCCCACGAGTTCACCCCTCCACTTT,CASSEQATPTSSPLHF
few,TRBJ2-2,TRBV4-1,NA,TGCGCCAGCAGCCAATCGCTCACCGGGGAGCTGTTTTTT,CASSQSLTGELFF
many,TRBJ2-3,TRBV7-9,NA,TGTGCCAGCAGCCCCGGTGATACCTTCACAGATACGCAGTATTTT,CASSPGDTFTDTQYF
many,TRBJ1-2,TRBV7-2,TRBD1,TGTGCCAGCAGCCCACGGGACAGGGACTATGGCTACACCTTC,CASSPRDRDYGYTF
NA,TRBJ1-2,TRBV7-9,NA,TGTGCCAGCAGCTTAGGCACTCTCTATGGCTACACCTTC,CASSLGTLYGYTF
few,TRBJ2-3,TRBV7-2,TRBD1,TGTGCCAGCAGCTCGACAGGGGGCGTCGCAGATACGCAGTATTTT,CASSSTGGVADTQYF
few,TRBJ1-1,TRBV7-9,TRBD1,TGTGCCAGCAGCGTAGGACAGGCGAACACTGAAGCTTTCTTT,CASSVGQANTEAFF
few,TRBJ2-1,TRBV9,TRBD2,TGTGCCAGCAGCGTTGGTGTTTCGGGGGGTCTTCGGAATGAGCAGTTCTTC,CASSVGVSGGLRNEQFF
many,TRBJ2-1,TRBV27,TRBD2,TGTGCCAGCAGTCCCACTAGCGGAGTTAATGAGCAGTTCTTC,CASSPTSGVNEQFF
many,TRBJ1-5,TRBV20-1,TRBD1,TGCAGTGCAAACCGGGACAGGGGTTTACTGAGCAATCAGCCCCAGCATTTT,CSANRDRGLLSNQPQHF
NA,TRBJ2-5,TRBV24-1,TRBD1,TGTGCCACCTCCGGGACAGGGTGGGAGACCCAGTACTTC,CATSGTGWETQYF
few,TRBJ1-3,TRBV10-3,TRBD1,TGTGCCATCAGTGTTCAGGGGGCGACGGGAAACACCATATATTTT,CAISVQGATGNTIYF
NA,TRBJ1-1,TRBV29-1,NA,TGCAGCGTTGTGCCGAGCACTGAAGCTTTCTTT,CSVVPSTEAFF
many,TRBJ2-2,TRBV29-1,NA,TGCAGCGTTGAGAACCGCCGCGGGGAGCTGTTTTTT,CSVENRRGELFF
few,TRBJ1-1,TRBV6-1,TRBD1,TGTGCCAGCAGCGTAGGGACAGCCATGAACACTGAAGCTTTCTTT,CASSVGTAMNTEAFF
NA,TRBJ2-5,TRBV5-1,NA,TGCGCCAGCAGCTTGGTACAGCAAGAGACCCAGTACTTC,CASSLVQQETQYF
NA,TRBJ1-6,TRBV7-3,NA,TGTGCCAGCAGCCCTGAGCCTTTGACAGCCTCATATAATTCACCCCTCCACTTT,CASSPEPLTASYNSPLHF
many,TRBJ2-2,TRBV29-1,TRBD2,TGCAGCGTTGAATATGCTAGCGGGAACACCGGGGAGCTGTTTTTT,CSVEYASGNTGELFF
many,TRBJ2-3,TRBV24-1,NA,TGTGCCACCAGTGACTCCCGGACAGGACTACAGAGTACGCAGTATTTT,CATSDSRTGLQSTQYF
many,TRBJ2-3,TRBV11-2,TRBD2,TGTGCCAGCAGCTCCCGGACTAGCCCCGCCACAGATACGCAGTATTTT,CASSSRTSPATDTQYF
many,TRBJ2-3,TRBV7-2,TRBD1,TGTGCCAGCAGCCCAGGGGGACCCAGCTCGGATACGCAGTATTTT,CASSPGGPSSDTQYF
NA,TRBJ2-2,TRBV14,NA,TGTGCCAGCCGACCTCGGACGGACGGGGAGCTGTTTTTT,CASRPRTDGELFF
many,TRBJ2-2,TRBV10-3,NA,TGTGCCATCAGCAACGACCCAAACACCGGGGAGCTGTTTTTT,CAISNDPNTGELFF
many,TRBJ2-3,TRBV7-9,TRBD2,TGTGCCAGCAGCCCAGGTAGCGGGCACACAGATACGCAGTATTTT,CASSPGSGHTDTQYF
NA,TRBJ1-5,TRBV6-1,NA,TGTGCCAGCAGTGAAGGGAACATCCAGCCCCAGCATTTT,CASSEGNIQPQHF
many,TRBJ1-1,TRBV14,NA,TGTGCCAGCAGCCCCTTGGGGGGAACTGAAGCTTTCTTT,CASSPLGGTEAFF
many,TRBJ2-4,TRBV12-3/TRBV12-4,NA,TGTGCCAGCAGTTTAAGCTGGCCACCCGGGGTCAAAAACATTCAGTACTTC,CASSLSWPPGVKNIQYF
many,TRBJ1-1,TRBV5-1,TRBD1,TGCGCCAGCAGCCCGCGGACAGGGGACACTGAAGCTTTCTTT,CASSPRTGDTEAFF
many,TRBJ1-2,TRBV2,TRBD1,TGTGCCAGTCGGACAGGGAAATCAAACGGCTACACCTTC,CASRTGKSNGYTF
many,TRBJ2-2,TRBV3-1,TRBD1,TGTGCCAGCAGCCAAGCAGGGACAGGCGGCACCGGGGAGCTGTTTTTT,CASSQAGTGGTGELFF
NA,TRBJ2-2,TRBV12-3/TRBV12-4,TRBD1,TGTGCCAGCGTCCGGGACAGGACGAACACCGGGGAGCTGTTTTTT,CASVRDRTNTGELFF
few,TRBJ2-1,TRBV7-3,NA,TGTGCCAGCAGCTTGGTCCCCGGGAATGAGCAGTTCTTC,CASSLVPGNEQFF
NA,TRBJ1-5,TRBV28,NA,TGTGCCAGCAGCCCCGATAAACAGGGAAGACAGCCCCAGCATTTT,CASSPDKQGRQPQHF
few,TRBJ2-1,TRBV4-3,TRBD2,TGCGCCAGCAGCCAAGCCAATTTGGGGGGGAGTGAGCAGTTCTTC,CASSQANLGGSEQFF
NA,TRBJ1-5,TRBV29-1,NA,TGCAGCGTTGTGGTCGATAGCAATCAGCCCCAGCATTTT,CSVVVDSNQPQHF
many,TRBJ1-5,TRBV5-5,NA,TGTGCCAGCAGCTTTGAAAGTTCGTATAGCAATCAGCCCCAGCATTTT,CASSFESSYSNQPQHF
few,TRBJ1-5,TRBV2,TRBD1,TGTGCCAGCAGTGAAACACCCACTACAGGGGAAGGCAATCAGCCCCAGCATTTT,CASSETPTTGEGNQPQHF
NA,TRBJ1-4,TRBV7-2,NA,TGTGCCAGCAGCTTAGTCCGGGGTGGCGAAAAACTGTTTTTT,CASSLVRGGEKLFF
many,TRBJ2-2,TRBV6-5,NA,TGTGCCAGCAGTTACAAGGGGGACACCGGGGAGCTGTTTTTT,CASSYKGDTGELFF
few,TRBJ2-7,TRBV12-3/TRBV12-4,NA,TGTGCCAGCACCTCCGGGGGCGAGCAGTACTTC,CASTSGGEQYF
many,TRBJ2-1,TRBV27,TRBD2,TGTGCCAGCAGTTCTACCGGGACTAGCGGAGCGGATGAGCAGTTCTTC,CASSSTGTSGADEQFF
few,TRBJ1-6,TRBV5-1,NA,TGCGCCAGCAGCTTGGAGGGGTATAATTCACCCCTCCACTTT,CASSLEGYNSPLHF
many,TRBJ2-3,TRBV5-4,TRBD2,TGTGCCAGCAGCCGAGGACTAGCGGGCCCAGATACGCAGTATTTT,CASSRGLAGPDTQYF
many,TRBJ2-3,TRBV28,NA,TGTGCCAGCAGTTACGGGACCCCACCGTCTACGCAGTATTTT,CASSYGTPPSTQYF